This T cell receptor (beta chain) was captured in a study of tumor-infiltrating lymphocytes in primary liver carcinoma. Synthesis of TCR beta cDNA was carried out from approximately 500 ng total RNA with a constant-region primer. Three rounds of nested multiplex PCR with slightly modified ARM-PCR produced TCR beta libraries. A C-beta reverse primer was combined with TRBV1-TRBV30 forward primers in the first two PCR rounds, and each round had around 11 cycles. TCRdb itself ran the multiplex PCR reads through MiXCR, one entry per CDR3 protein. The sample lists 300,000 to 350,000 distinct CDR3 sequences, roughly 61% occurring once. The study extracted blood RNA from unsorted whole blood and also extracted germline DNA. The germline V gene has CDR1 MGHRA and CDR2 YSYEKL. This CDR3 is 18 amino acids long. With respect to this clonotype: Given a much more abundant clone one base away, this may be a read error.

The V gene is TRBV4-1, the J gene TRBJ2-6; 9 bases are shared with TRBD1. This receptor was taken from a man aged 40-50 years with primary liver carcinoma and hepatitis B virus infection. What was sequenced was peripheral blood. The CDR3 is CSSSQVTGGVSGANVLTF. The CDR3 region has the DNA TGCTCCAGCAGCCAAGTTACAGGGGGCGTTTCTGGGGCCAACGTCCTGACTTTC.